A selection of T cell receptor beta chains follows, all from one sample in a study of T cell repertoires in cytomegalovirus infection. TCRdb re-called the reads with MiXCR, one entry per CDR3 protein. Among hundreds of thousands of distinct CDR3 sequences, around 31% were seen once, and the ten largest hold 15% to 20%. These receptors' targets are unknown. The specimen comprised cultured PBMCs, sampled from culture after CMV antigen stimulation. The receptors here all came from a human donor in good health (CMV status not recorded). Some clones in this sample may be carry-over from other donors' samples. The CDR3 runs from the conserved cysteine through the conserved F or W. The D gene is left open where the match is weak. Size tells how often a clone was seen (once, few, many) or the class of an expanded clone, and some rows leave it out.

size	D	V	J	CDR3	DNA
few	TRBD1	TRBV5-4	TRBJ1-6	CASSSGTGVNSPLHF	TGTGCCAGCAGTAGTGGGACAGGGGTCAATTCACCCCTCCACTTT
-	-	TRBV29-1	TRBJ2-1	CSVGPNNEQFF	TGCAGCGTTGGGCCGAACAATGAGCAGTTCTTC
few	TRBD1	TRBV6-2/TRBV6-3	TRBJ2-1	CASSKGGWHEQFF	TGTGCCAGCAGCAAAGGGGGCTGGCATGAGCAGTTCTTC
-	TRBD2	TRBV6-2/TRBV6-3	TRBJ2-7	CASRASGSYEQYF	TGTGCCAGCAGGGCTAGCGGCTCCTACGAGCAGTACTTC
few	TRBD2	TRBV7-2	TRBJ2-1	CASSLPKWGGNNEQFF	TGTGCCAGCAGCTTGCCCAAGTGGGGGGGGAACAATGAGCAGTTCTTC
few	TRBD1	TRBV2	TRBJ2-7	CASRGQTISSYEQYF	TGTGCCAGCAGGGGACAGACTATTAGCTCCTACGAGCAGTACTTC
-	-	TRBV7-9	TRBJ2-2	CASILRASNTGELFF	TGTGCCAGCATCCTACGGGCCTCGAACACCGGGGAGCTGTTTTTT
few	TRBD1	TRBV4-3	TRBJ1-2	CASSQVFDRGLGYTF	TGCGCCAGCAGCCAAGTCTTCGACAGGGGGCTAGGCTACACCTTC
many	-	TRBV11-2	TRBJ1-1	CASRPNPKGMNTEAFF	TGTGCCAGCAGGCCCAACCCCAAGGGGATGAACACTGAAGCTTTCTTT
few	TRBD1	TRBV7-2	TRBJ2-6	CASSLRGQGTGANVLTF	TGTGCCAGCAGCTTAAGGGGACAGGGAACTGGGGCCAACGTCCTGACTTTC
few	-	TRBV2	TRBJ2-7	CASSEVDSTGEQYF	TGTGCCAGCAGTGAAGTGGACTCCACGGGGGAGCAGTACTTC
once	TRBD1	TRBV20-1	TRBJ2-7	CSAREIRTGLHEQYF	TGCAGTGCTAGGGAAATAAGGACAGGGCTACACGAGCAGTACTTC
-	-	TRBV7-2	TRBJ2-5	CASSLSPYQETQYF	TGTGCCAGCAGCTTAAGTCCGTACCAAGAGACCCAGTACTTC
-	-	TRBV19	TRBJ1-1	CASSIGQMNTEAFF	TGTGCCAGTAGTATAGGACAGATGAACACTGAAGCTTTCTTT
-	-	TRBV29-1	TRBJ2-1	CSVGRAYEQFF	TGCAGCGTTGGGAGGGCGTATGAGCAGTTCTTC
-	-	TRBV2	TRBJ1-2	CASSELIGTAVGYTF	TGTGCCAGCAGTGAACTTATAGGGACTGCCGTCGGCTACACCTTC
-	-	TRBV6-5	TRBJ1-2	CASSYSMGQYDYGYTF	TGTGCCAGCAGTTACTCAATGGGCCAGTATGACTATGGCTACACCTTC
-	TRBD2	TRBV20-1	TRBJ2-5	CSAQTQREGGETQYF	TGCAGTGCACAGACCCAGCGGGAGGGCGGGGAGACCCAGTACTTC
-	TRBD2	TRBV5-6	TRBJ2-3	CASSILAGLTSTDTQYF	TGTGCCAGCAGCATACTAGCGGGCCTGACTAGCACAGATACGCAGTATTTT
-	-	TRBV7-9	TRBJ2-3	CASSYGQQTDTQYF	TGTGCCAGCAGCTACGGACAGCAAACAGATACGCAGTATTTT
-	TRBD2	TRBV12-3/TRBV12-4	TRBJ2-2	CASSRRTSGTGELFF	TGTGCCAGCAGCCGCCGGACTAGCGGTACCGGGGAGCTGTTTTTT
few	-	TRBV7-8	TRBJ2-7	CASSLDRLTRYEQYF	TGTGCCAGCAGCTTAGACAGGTTAACCCGCTACGAGCAGTACTTC
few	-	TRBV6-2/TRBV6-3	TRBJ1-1	CASSKGFLTEAFF	TGTGCCAGCAGTAAGGGATTTCTCACTGAAGCTTTCTTT
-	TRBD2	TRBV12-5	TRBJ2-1	CASGYSGLEPFF	TGTGCTAGTGGTTACTCTGGACTAGAACCGTTCTTC
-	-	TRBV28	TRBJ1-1	CASSLGTSTPNTEAFF	TGTGCCAGCAGTTTAGGAACGTCCACGCCGAACACTGAAGCTTTCTTT
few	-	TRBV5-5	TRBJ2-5	CASSLEWMDETQYF	TGTGCCAGCAGCTTGGAGTGGATGGACGAGACCCAGTACTTC
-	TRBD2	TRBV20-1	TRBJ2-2	CSAPGTSGPRGELFF	TGCAGTGCCCCCGGGACTAGCGGGCCGAGGGGGGAGCTGTTTTTT
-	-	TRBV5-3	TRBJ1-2	CASSLVSVQPNYGYTF	TGTGCCAGCAGCTTGGTTTCTGTCCAGCCTAACTATGGCTACACCTTC
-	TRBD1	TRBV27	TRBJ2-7	CASSRTGTGFYEQYF	TGTGCCAGCAGTCGGACCGGGACAGGGTTTTACGAGCAGTACTTC
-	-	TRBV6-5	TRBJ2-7	CASSKDGSFEQYF	TGTGCCAGCAGTAAGGATGGGTCCTTCGAGCAGTACTTC
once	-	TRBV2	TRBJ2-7	CASTDRTEGYEQYF	TGTGCCAGCACCGATCGTACGGAGGGCTACGAGCAGTACTTC
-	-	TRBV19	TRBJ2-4	CASAEGPGAQYF	TGTGCCAGTGCTGAGGGGCCCGGGGCTCAGTACTTC
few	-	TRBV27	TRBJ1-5	CASSSAAYSNQPQHF	TGTGCCAGCAGTTCAGCAGCTTATAGCAATCAGCCCCAGCATTTT
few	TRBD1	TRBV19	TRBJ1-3	CASRQGRNTIYF	TGTGCCAGTCGACAGGGGCGAAACACCATATATTTT
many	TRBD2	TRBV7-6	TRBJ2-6	CASSGGGGANVLTF	TGTGCCAGCAGTGGGGGGGGTGGGGCCAACGTCCTGACTTTC
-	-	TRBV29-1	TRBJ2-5	CSVPRGAGAGETQYF	TGCAGCGTTCCCCGGGGGGCGGGAGCGGGGGAGACCCAGTACTTC
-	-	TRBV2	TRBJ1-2	CASGEARRVYGYTF	TGTGCCAGCGGGGAGGCCCGACGCGTCTATGGCTACACCTTC
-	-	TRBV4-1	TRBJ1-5	CASSQDQLRGQPQHF	TGCGCCAGCAGCCAAGACCAGCTACGAGGACAGCCCCAGCATTTT
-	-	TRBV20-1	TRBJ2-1	CSAIDPTGSNEQFF	TGCAGTGCTATCGATCCCACTGGAAGCAATGAGCAGTTCTTC
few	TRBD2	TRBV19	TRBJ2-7	CASSTSGRWEQYF	TGTGCCAGTAGCACTAGCGGGAGATGGGAGCAGTACTTC
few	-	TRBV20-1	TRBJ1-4	CSVRDPGETNEKLFF	TGCAGTGTTAGAGACCCAGGGGAAACTAATGAAAAACTGTTTTTT
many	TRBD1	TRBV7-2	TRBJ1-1	CAGTVTGGADTEAFF	TGTGCCGGGACGGTAACAGGGGGCGCGGACACTGAAGCTTTCTTT
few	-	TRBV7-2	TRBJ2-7	CASSPNRNTYEQYF	TGTGCCAGCAGCCCAAACAGGAATACGTACGAGCAGTACTTC
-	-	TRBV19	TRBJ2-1	CASHSRGYNEQFF	TGTGCCAGTCACTCCCGGGGTTACAATGAGCAGTTCTTC
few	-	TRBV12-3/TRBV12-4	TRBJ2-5	CASSQGGRSGETQYF	TGTGCCAGCAGCCAGGGCGGGCGTTCCGGGGAGACCCAGTACTTC
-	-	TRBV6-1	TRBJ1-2	CASSVAWGVSGYGYTF	TGTGCCAGCAGCGTCGCTTGGGGGGTATCGGGCTATGGCTACACCTTC
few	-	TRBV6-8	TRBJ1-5	CASKYTGGPQHF	TGTGCCAGCAAATACACCGGCGGGCCCCAGCATTTT
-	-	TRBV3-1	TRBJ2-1	CASSQDRTARSYNEQFF	TGTGCCAGCAGCCAAGATCGGACAGCCCGCTCCTACAATGAGCAGTTCTTC
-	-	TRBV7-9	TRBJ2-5	CASSRGEATQYF	TGTGCCAGCAGCCGAGGGGAGGCGACCCAGTACTTC
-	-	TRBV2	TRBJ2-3	CASSVSWLSGDTQYF	TGTGCCAGCAGTGTGAGTTGGCTCTCAGGAGATACGCAGTATTTT
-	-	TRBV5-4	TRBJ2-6	CASSPVDSGANVLTF	TGTGCCAGCAGCCCGGTGGACTCTGGGGCCAACGTCCTGACTTTC
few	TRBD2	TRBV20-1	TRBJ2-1	CSARKATGGGEQFF	TGCAGTGCTCGAAAGGCCACGGGCGGGGGAGAGCAGTTCTTC
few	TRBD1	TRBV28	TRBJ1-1	CASSPWDSWNTEAFF	TGTGCCAGCAGTCCATGGGACAGTTGGAACACTGAAGCTTTCTTT
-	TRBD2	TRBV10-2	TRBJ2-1	CASTRSGNSGFYEQFF	TGCGCCAGCACCCGTAGCGGGAATTCTGGTTTCTATGAGCAGTTCTTC
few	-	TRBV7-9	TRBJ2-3	CASSIPGHGTSTDTQYF	TGTGCCAGCAGCATACCGGGACATGGGACCTCCACAGATACGCAGTATTTT
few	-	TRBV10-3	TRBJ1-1	CAISLGQMNTEAFF	TGTGCCATCAGCCTCGGACAGATGAACACTGAAGCTTTCTTT
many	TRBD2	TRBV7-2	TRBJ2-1	CASSQTGTSNVDEQFF	TGTGCCAGCAGCCAAACCGGGACTAGCAATGTCGATGAGCAGTTCTTC
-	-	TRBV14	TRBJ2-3	CASSQGSGDTQYF	TGTGCCAGCAGCCAGGGATCCGGAGATACGCAGTATTTT
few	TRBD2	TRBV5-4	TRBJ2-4	CASSPAGGNIQYF	TGTGCCAGCAGCCCGGCCGGGGGGAACATTCAGTACTTC
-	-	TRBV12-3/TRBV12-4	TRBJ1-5	CASSLFGGGGQPQHF	TGTGCCAGCAGTTTGTTTGGGGGCGGCGGTCAGCCCCAGCATTTT